The rows below give T cell receptor beta chains drawn from one sample of a study of Graves' ophthalmopathy and Graves' hyperthyroidism. TCRdb itself ran the multiplex PCR reads through MiXCR, one entry per CDR3 protein. Of about 740,000 distinct CDR3 sequences detected, roughly 41% appear once; the ten largest clones hold about 40%. What was sequenced was peripheral blood. The receptors originated from an adult man with Graves' ophthalmopathy. Each CDR3 is given without its conserved first and last residue. The D gene is left open where the match is weak.

J gene	D gene	V gene	CDR3 protein
TRBJ2-3	NA	TRBV7-2	ASSQNTDTQY
TRBJ2-2	TRBD1	TRBV25-1	ASSAGQDPRGNTGELF
TRBJ1-4	TRBD1	TRBV7-9	ASSPSTGGEKLF
TRBJ1-2	NA	TRBV24-1	ASSLGPGLYGYT
TRBJ2-5	NA	TRBV20-1	SATTGRPETQY
TRBJ2-7	NA	TRBV9	ASSVDYRDEQY
TRBJ2-7	NA	TRBV29-1	STSGDHYEQY
TRBJ1-2	NA	TRBV29-1	SVGGYT
TRBJ1-2	TRBD1	TRBV6-5	ASTGQGTTYGYT
TRBJ1-1	NA	TRBV12-3/TRBV12-4	ASRDVTAVLTEAF
TRBJ1-5	NA	TRBV19	ASKYNGRSNRPQH
TRBJ2-5	NA	TRBV11-2	ASSLRPGNQETQY
TRBJ1-6	NA	TRBV20-1	SAQTGWEGSPLH
TRBJ2-7	NA	TRBV12-3/TRBV12-4	ASTGRGTYEQY
TRBJ1-2	NA	TRBV29-1	SVEQGRSGYT
TRBJ2-6	NA	TRBV30	AWSSPYDSGANVLT
TRBJ2-6	NA	TRBV29-1	SGPSGANVLT
TRBJ1-1	NA	TRBV10-2	ASTSGWGEAF
TRBJ1-3	NA	TRBV7-8	ASSLVGGNTIY
TRBJ2-3	NA	TRBV20-1	SARFTDTQY
TRBJ1-5	NA	TRBV6-6	ASTNGHNNQPQH
TRBJ1-1	NA	TRBV10-3	AIQRGGDTEAF
TRBJ1-4	TRBD1	TRBV20-1	SARDRGLF
TRBJ1-2	NA	TRBV7-8	ASSPTRRVRSGYT
TRBJ1-2	NA	TRBV7-9	ASSLSFTDGYT
TRBJ1-6	NA	TRBV5-1	ASSLDLLTGSPLH
TRBJ2-6	NA	TRBV12-3/TRBV12-4	ASRTAGGANVLT
TRBJ1-5	NA	TRBV19	ASSPRDRPNQPQH
TRBJ1-2	NA	TRBV29-1	SVRRTATNYGYT
TRBJ2-6	TRBD1	TRBV10-2	ASSAGTAYSGANVLT
TRBJ1-5	NA	TRBV4-1	ASKDTKLSNQPQH
TRBJ2-7	TRBD1	TRBV25-1	ASSWGQGGAYEQY
TRBJ1-1	NA	TRBV9	ASSVHAGPARTEAF
TRBJ2-7	TRBD1	TRBV20-1	SARTIGTGLYEQY
TRBJ1-5	NA	TRBV6-1	ASSESAGGQPQH
TRBJ2-5	NA	TRBV7-2	ASSLGSRSSWETQY
TRBJ2-7	TRBD1	TRBV6-5	AASRLVTGLGEQY
TRBJ1-5	TRBD1	TRBV24-1	ASSYSKDRPNQPQH
TRBJ1-3	TRBD1	TRBV10-3	ASSDPTGGGNTIY
TRBJ2-7	TRBD1	TRBV5-1	ASSLGTGFGEQY
TRBJ1-1	NA	TRBV25-1	ASSEGLQAPFGAF
TRBJ2-7	TRBD2	TRBV2	ASSHQAGFGYEQY
TRBJ1-2	NA	TRBV7-9	ASSSEPGMGIYGYT
TRBJ1-5	NA	TRBV20-1	SARVVNSNQPQH
TRBJ1-2	NA	TRBV2	ASRQVYGYT